These T cell receptor beta chains were read from a single sample in a study of T cells after posttransplantation cyclophosphamide. Using immunoSEQ multiplex PCR, the repertoire was profiled, and TCRdb retains in-frame clones only, with some absent. The sample contains 20,000 to 25,000 clones, 73% of which appear only once. Sequencing was done on a sample of memory CD4+ T cells sorted from PBMCs. The receptors were sampled from a woman aged 55-75 years in good health, CMV-negative, and a related stem cell transplant donor. CDR3s include the opening cysteine and the closing phenylalanine or tryptophan. The D gene is left open where the match is weak. Size is stated for part of the rows, as once, few or many counts, or as a class when the clone is expanded.

j_gene: TRBJ2-7; abundance: NA; v_gene: TRBV2; d_gene: TRBD2; CDR3nt: TGTGCCAGCAGCACTAGCGTTTACGAGCAGTACTTC; CDR3aa: CASSTSVYEQYF
j_gene: TRBJ1-1; abundance: NA; v_gene: TRBV4-1; d_gene: NA; CDR3nt: TGCGCCAGCAGCTCAGACAGAATGAACACTGAAGCTTTCTTT; CDR3aa: CASSSDRMNTEAFF
j_gene: TRBJ2-7; abundance: once; v_gene: TRBV6-5; d_gene: TRBD2; CDR3nt: TGTGCCAGCAGCCCTACTAGCGGGAGGGCCTACGAGCAGTACTTC; CDR3aa: CASSPTSGRAYEQYF
j_gene: TRBJ2-3; abundance: NA; v_gene: TRBV6-1; d_gene: NA; CDR3nt: TGTGCCAGCGGGTCACAGGGAGGGAATACGCAGTATTTT; CDR3aa: CASGSQGGNTQYF
j_gene: TRBJ1-1; abundance: NA; v_gene: TRBV9; d_gene: TRBD1; CDR3nt: TGTGCCAGCAGCGAGAGGGGGCAGGGCCTCAACACTGAAGCTTTCTTT; CDR3aa: CASSERGQGLNTEAFF
j_gene: TRBJ1-1; abundance: NA; v_gene: TRBV27; d_gene: NA; CDR3nt: TGTGCCAGCAGCAAATCAGGGAAAGGGGGAAACACTGAAGCTTTCTTT; CDR3aa: CASSKSGKGGNTEAFF
j_gene: TRBJ2-2; abundance: NA; v_gene: TRBV19; d_gene: TRBD2; CDR3nt: TGTGCCAGTAGGAGACTAGCGGGGGTAATTAACACCGGGGAGCTGTTTTTT; CDR3aa: CASRRLAGVINTGELFF
j_gene: TRBJ2-5; abundance: NA; v_gene: TRBV7-2; d_gene: NA; CDR3nt: TGTGCCAGCAGCTCCCGAGTAAAGTGGAGGAAAGGGAAAGAGACCCAGTACTTC; CDR3aa: CASSSRVKWRKGKETQYF
j_gene: TRBJ1-6; abundance: NA; v_gene: TRBV5-4; d_gene: TRBD1; CDR3nt: TGTGCCAGCAGGTCGGGACAGGGAAACAATAATTCCCCCCTCCACTTT; CDR3aa: CASRSGQGNNNSPLHF
j_gene: TRBJ1-4; abundance: few; v_gene: TRBV18; d_gene: TRBD1; CDR3nt: TGTGCCAGCTCACTGAGTAGAAGCGGACAGGGATGGGATAGCCCATATGAAAAACTGTTTTTT; CDR3aa: CASSLSRSGQGWDSPYEKLFF
j_gene: TRBJ2-3; abundance: NA; v_gene: TRBV7-2; d_gene: TRBD2; CDR3nt: TGTGCCAGCAGCTTAGTTGCTAGCGGAGATACGCAGTATTTT; CDR3aa: CASSLVASGDTQYF
j_gene: TRBJ2-7; abundance: medium-sized; v_gene: TRBV2; d_gene: TRBD1; CDR3nt: TGTGCCAGCAGTATTCGACAGGGGACCGAGCAGTACTTC; CDR3aa: CASSIRQGTEQYF
j_gene: TRBJ1-1; abundance: NA; v_gene: TRBV5-1; d_gene: NA; CDR3nt: TGCGCCAGCAGCTTGTCGGGACTGACGTCCACTGAAGCTTTCTTT; CDR3aa: CASSLSGLTSTEAFF
j_gene: TRBJ2-7; abundance: NA; v_gene: TRBV28; d_gene: TRBD1; CDR3nt: TGTGCCAGCAGTTTTGTAGGGGGCTTAAACTACGAGCAGTACTTC; CDR3aa: CASSFVGGLNYEQYF
j_gene: TRBJ1-1; abundance: NA; v_gene: TRBV28; d_gene: NA; CDR3nt: TGTGCCAGCAGCAGGGGTAACACTGAAGCTTTCTTT; CDR3aa: CASSRGNTEAFF
j_gene: TRBJ1-1; abundance: NA; v_gene: TRBV10-3; d_gene: TRBD1; CDR3nt: TGTGCCATCAGCACAACAGGGGCGGGCAGCACTGAAGCTTTCTTT; CDR3aa: CAISTTGAGSTEAFF
j_gene: TRBJ1-2; abundance: few; v_gene: TRBV7-9; d_gene: NA; CDR3nt: TGTATCGGGCGGGGTGACAGAAGAGGAGGCTACACCTTC; CDR3aa: CIGRGDRRGGYTF
j_gene: TRBJ1-2; abundance: NA; v_gene: TRBV30; d_gene: TRBD1; CDR3nt: TGTGCCTGGAGTCCCGGACAGGGGGACTATGGCTACACCTTC; CDR3aa: CAWSPGQGDYGYTF
j_gene: TRBJ2-7; abundance: NA; v_gene: TRBV7-8; d_gene: NA; CDR3nt: TGTGCCAGCAGCTTAGCTAGCCGAACCTACGAGCAGTACTTC; CDR3aa: CASSLASRTYEQYF
j_gene: TRBJ2-2; abundance: NA; v_gene: TRBV4-3; d_gene: NA; CDR3nt: TGCGCCAGCAGCCAAGATACCACTAACACCGGGGAGCTGTTTTTT; CDR3aa: CASSQDTTNTGELFF
j_gene: TRBJ2-7; abundance: NA; v_gene: TRBV27; d_gene: NA; CDR3nt: TGTGCCAGCAGCCCCCCGGGGTCCTACGAGCAGTACTTC; CDR3aa: CASSPPGSYEQYF
j_gene: TRBJ2-3; abundance: once; v_gene: TRBV6-1; d_gene: TRBD1; CDR3nt: TGTGCCAGCAGTGAACAGGGGGCTCGGGGCACAGATACGCAGTATTTT; CDR3aa: CASSEQGARGTDTQYF
j_gene: TRBJ1-3; abundance: NA; v_gene: TRBV10-3; d_gene: NA; CDR3nt: TGTGCCATCACAGGGCAGAGTGGAAACACCATATATTTT; CDR3aa: CAITGQSGNTIYF
j_gene: TRBJ1-2; abundance: NA; v_gene: TRBV6-1; d_gene: NA; CDR3nt: TGTGCCAGCAGGCACACGTTGCTTGGCTACACCTTC; CDR3aa: CASRHTLLGYTF
j_gene: TRBJ2-7; abundance: NA; v_gene: TRBV27; d_gene: TRBD2; CDR3nt: TGTGCCAGCAGGGGACTAGCGGGAGGTGTATCCTACGAGCAGTACTTC; CDR3aa: CASRGLAGGVSYEQYF
j_gene: TRBJ2-1; abundance: few; v_gene: TRBV15; d_gene: TRBD2; CDR3nt: TGTGCCACCAGGGGACTAGCGGGAGTGGGGAACAATGAGCAGTTCTTC; CDR3aa: CATRGLAGVGNNEQFF
j_gene: TRBJ2-7; abundance: NA; v_gene: TRBV7-2; d_gene: NA; CDR3nt: TGTGCCAGCAGCTTACGACATTCGGTGACAGCCTACGAGCAGTACTTC; CDR3aa: CASSLRHSVTAYEQYF
j_gene: TRBJ1-2; abundance: NA; v_gene: TRBV9; d_gene: NA; CDR3nt: TGTGCCAGCGCTTTCAGTACCTATGGCTACACCTTC; CDR3aa: CASAFSTYGYTF
j_gene: TRBJ1-2; abundance: NA; v_gene: TRBV30; d_gene: TRBD1; CDR3nt: TGTGCCTGGCGCAGGGGGCCCCTTGGCTACACCTTC; CDR3aa: CAWRRGPLGYTF
j_gene: TRBJ2-3; abundance: NA; v_gene: TRBV28; d_gene: NA; CDR3nt: TGTGCCAGCAGTTTACTTCGGGGGTCTAGCACAGATACGCAGTATTTT; CDR3aa: CASSLLRGSSTDTQYF
j_gene: TRBJ2-7; abundance: few; v_gene: TRBV25-1; d_gene: TRBD1; CDR3nt: TGTGCCAGCAGTTCGGGACAGAGCTCCTACGAGCAGTACTTC; CDR3aa: CASSSGQSSYEQYF
j_gene: TRBJ2-5; abundance: NA; v_gene: TRBV7-2; d_gene: NA; CDR3nt: TGTGCCAGCAGCCCGGGGGTGGGAGAGACCCAGTACTTC; CDR3aa: CASSPGVGETQYF
j_gene: TRBJ1-1; abundance: NA; v_gene: TRBV5-6; d_gene: TRBD1; CDR3nt: TGTGCCAGCAGCCTTACAGGGGACGGGCACACTGAAGCTTTCTTT; CDR3aa: CASSLTGDGHTEAFF
j_gene: TRBJ2-2; abundance: NA; v_gene: TRBV28; d_gene: TRBD1; CDR3nt: TGTGCCAGCAGTTTTGGGCAGGGGGCCGGGGAGCTGTTTTTT; CDR3aa: CASSFGQGAGELFF
j_gene: TRBJ1-1; abundance: NA; v_gene: TRBV7-2; d_gene: NA; CDR3nt: TGTGCCAGCAGCTACCCGCTAACTGAAGCTTTCTTT; CDR3aa: CASSYPLTEAFF
j_gene: TRBJ2-3; abundance: NA; v_gene: TRBV19; d_gene: TRBD2; CDR3nt: TGTGCCACACGGACTAGCAGCACAGATACGCAGTATTTT; CDR3aa: CATRTSSTDTQYF
j_gene: TRBJ2-4; abundance: NA; v_gene: TRBV2; d_gene: NA; CDR3nt: TGTGCCAGCTGGGGCTTAGCCAAAAACATTCAGTACTTC; CDR3aa: CASWGLAKNIQYF
j_gene: TRBJ2-3; abundance: NA; v_gene: TRBV6-6; d_gene: NA; CDR3nt: TGTGCCAGCACTCGCGACGCGGGACGAGATACGCAGTATTTT; CDR3aa: CASTRDAGRDTQYF
j_gene: TRBJ2-2; abundance: NA; v_gene: TRBV5-1; d_gene: TRBD2; CDR3nt: TGCGCCAGTGCCCTCAAGCGGGATCTTGGAGAGCGGGGGAGGACGAACACCGGGGAGCTGTTTTTT; CDR3aa: CASALKRDLGERGRTNTGELFF
j_gene: TRBJ2-1; abundance: once; v_gene: TRBV6-5; d_gene: TRBD2; CDR3nt: TGTGCCAGCAGTTCTACTAGCGGACGGCGCGGTGAGCAGTTCTTC; CDR3aa: CASSSTSGRRGEQFF
j_gene: TRBJ2-2; abundance: NA; v_gene: TRBV5-1; d_gene: TRBD1; CDR3nt: TGCGCCAGCAGCTTTAACAGGGGGACCACCGGGGAGCTGTTTTTT; CDR3aa: CASSFNRGTTGELFF
j_gene: TRBJ2-5; abundance: NA; v_gene: TRBV7-7; d_gene: NA; CDR3nt: TGTGCCAGCAGCTTATACGGCGGGGTCCAAGAGACCCAGTACTTC; CDR3aa: CASSLYGGVQETQYF
j_gene: TRBJ1-5; abundance: NA; v_gene: TRBV7-2; d_gene: NA; CDR3nt: TGTGCCAGCAGCCCTAATGCGGGCAATCAGCCCCAGCATTTT; CDR3aa: CASSPNAGNQPQHF
j_gene: TRBJ2-5; abundance: NA; v_gene: TRBV28; d_gene: TRBD1; CDR3nt: TGTGCCAGCAATAGGGGGCTTGAGACCCAGTACTTC; CDR3aa: CASNRGLETQYF
j_gene: TRBJ1-4; abundance: NA; v_gene: TRBV19; d_gene: TRBD1; CDR3nt: TGTGCCAGTAGTGACAGGGCGGGCGAAAAACTGTTTTTT; CDR3aa: CASSDRAGEKLFF
j_gene: TRBJ2-6; abundance: NA; v_gene: TRBV5-1; d_gene: NA; CDR3nt: TGCGCCAGCAGAGATAGCCCTGGGGCCAACGTCCTGACTTTC; CDR3aa: CASRDSPGANVLTF
j_gene: TRBJ2-1; abundance: NA; v_gene: TRBV7-6; d_gene: NA; CDR3nt: TGTGCCGGCAGCCTACTGTACGACAATGAGCAGTTCTTC; CDR3aa: CAGSLLYDNEQFF
j_gene: TRBJ1-2; abundance: NA; v_gene: TRBV27; d_gene: NA; CDR3nt: TGTGCCAGCAGTGAGGGGTGGGGGCGCGAGGGCTACACCTTC; CDR3aa: CASSEGWGREGYTF
j_gene: TRBJ2-7; abundance: NA; v_gene: TRBV6-1; d_gene: NA; CDR3nt: TGTGCCAGCAGTTATGGCCGAACGGGTGAGCAGTACTTC; CDR3aa: CASSYGRTGEQYF
j_gene: TRBJ2-1; abundance: NA; v_gene: TRBV28; d_gene: NA; CDR3nt: TGTGCCAGCAGTTCCCGGGGGAGCTCCTACAATGAGCAGTTCTTC; CDR3aa: CASSSRGSSYNEQFF
j_gene: TRBJ2-3; abundance: NA; v_gene: TRBV7-6; d_gene: NA; CDR3nt: TGTGCCAGCAGCTCTTGGGGCGGCTACACAGATACGCAGTATTTT; CDR3aa: CASSSWGGYTDTQYF
j_gene: TRBJ2-5; abundance: NA; v_gene: TRBV14; d_gene: TRBD2; CDR3nt: TGTGCCAGCAGCCTTAGCGGGGTTTTACGAGAGACCCAGTACTTC; CDR3aa: CASSLSGVLRETQYF
j_gene: TRBJ1-1; abundance: NA; v_gene: TRBV7-3; d_gene: NA; CDR3nt: TGTGCCAGCAGCTTAACGGGCGACGTGAACACTGAAGCTTTCTTT; CDR3aa: CASSLTGDVNTEAFF
j_gene: TRBJ1-4; abundance: few; v_gene: TRBV4-1; d_gene: TRBD1; CDR3nt: TGCGCCAGCAGCCAAGCAGGGGGCTATAATGAAAAACTGTTTTTT; CDR3aa: CASSQAGGYNEKLFF